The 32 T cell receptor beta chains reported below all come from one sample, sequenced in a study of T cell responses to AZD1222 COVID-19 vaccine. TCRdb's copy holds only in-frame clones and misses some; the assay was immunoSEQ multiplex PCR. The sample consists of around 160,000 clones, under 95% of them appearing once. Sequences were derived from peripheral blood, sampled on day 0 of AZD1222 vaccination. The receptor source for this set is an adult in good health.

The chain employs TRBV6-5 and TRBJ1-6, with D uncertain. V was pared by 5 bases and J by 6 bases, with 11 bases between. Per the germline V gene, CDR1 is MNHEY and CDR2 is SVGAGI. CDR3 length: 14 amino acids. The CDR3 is CASSPRRVNSPLHF. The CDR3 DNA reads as TGTGCCAGCAGTCCTCGACGGGTTAATTCACCCCTCCACTTT.

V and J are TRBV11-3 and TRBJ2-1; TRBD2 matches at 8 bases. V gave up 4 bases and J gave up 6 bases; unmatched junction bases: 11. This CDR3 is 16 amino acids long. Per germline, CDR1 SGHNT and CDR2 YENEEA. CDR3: CASSSGTGTSFNEQFF. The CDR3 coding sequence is TGTGCCAGCAGCTCCGGTACCGGGACTAGTTTCAATGAGCAGTTCTTC.

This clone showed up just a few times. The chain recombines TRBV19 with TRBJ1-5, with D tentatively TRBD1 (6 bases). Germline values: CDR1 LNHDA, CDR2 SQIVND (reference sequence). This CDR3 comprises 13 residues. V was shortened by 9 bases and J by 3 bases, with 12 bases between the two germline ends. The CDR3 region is CASVQGTNQPQHF. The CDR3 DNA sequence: TGTGCCAGCGTTCAGGGGACCAATCAGCCCCAGCATTTT. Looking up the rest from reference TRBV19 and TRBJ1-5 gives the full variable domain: DGGITQSPKYLFRKEGQNVTLSCEQNLNHDAMYWYRQDPGQGLRLIYYSQIVNDFQKGDIAEGYSVSREKKESFPLTVTSAQKNPTAFYLCASVQGTNQPQHFGDGTRLSIL.

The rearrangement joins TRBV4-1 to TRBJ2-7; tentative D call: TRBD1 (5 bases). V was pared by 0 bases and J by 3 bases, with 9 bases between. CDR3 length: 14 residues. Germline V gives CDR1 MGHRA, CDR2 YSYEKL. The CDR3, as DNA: TGCGCCAGCAGCCAAGATGGGGCTAGCTACGAGCAGTACTTC. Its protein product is CASSQDGASYEQYF.

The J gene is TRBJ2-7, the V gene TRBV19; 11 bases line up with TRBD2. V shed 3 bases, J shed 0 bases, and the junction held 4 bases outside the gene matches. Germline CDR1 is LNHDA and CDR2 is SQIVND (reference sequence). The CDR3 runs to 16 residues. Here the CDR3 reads CASSMKGTSGSYEQYF. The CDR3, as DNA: TGTGCCAGTAGTATGAAGGGGACTAGCGGCTCCTACGAGCAGTACTTC.

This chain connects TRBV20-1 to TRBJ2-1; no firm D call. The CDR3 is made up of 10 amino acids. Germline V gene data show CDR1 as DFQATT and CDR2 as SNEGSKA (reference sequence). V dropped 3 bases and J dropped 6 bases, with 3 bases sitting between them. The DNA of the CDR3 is TGCAGTGCTAGCCCCAATGAGCAGTTCTTC. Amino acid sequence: CSASPNEQFF.

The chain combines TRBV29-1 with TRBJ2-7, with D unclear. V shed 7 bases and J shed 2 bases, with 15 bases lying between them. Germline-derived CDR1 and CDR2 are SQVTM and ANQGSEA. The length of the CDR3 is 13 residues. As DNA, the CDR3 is TGCAGCGCCGTGATCCCCCCCGCCTACGAGCAGTACTTC. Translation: CSAVIPPAYEQYF.

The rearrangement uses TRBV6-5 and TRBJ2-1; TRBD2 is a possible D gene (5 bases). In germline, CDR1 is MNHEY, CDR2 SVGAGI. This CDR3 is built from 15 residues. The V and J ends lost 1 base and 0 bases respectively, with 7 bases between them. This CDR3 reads CASSYLASSYNEQFF. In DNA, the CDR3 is TGTGCCAGCAGTTACTTAGCGAGCTCCTACAATGAGCAGTTCTTC.

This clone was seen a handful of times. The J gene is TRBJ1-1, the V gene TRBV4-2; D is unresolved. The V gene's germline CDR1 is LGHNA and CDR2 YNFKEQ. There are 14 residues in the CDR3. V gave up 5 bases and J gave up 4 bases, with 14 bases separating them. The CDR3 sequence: CASSTTGSSTEAFF. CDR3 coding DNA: TGTGCCAGCAGCACAACCGGGTCGTCCACTGAAGCTTTCTTT.

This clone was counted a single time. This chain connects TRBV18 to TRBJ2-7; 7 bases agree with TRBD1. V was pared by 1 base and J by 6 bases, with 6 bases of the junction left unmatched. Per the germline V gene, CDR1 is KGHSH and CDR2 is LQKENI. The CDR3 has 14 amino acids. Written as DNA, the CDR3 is TGTGCCAGCTCACCACTTCAAGACAGGGCCGAGCAGTACTTC. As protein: CASSPLQDRAEQYF.

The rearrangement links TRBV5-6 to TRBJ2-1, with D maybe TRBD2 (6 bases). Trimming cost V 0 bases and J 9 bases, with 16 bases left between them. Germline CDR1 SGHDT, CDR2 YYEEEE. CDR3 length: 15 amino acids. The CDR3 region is CASSLVHGGDGEQFF. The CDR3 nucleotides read TGTGCCAGCAGCTTGGTTCATGGCGGGGATGGTGAGCAGTTCTTC.

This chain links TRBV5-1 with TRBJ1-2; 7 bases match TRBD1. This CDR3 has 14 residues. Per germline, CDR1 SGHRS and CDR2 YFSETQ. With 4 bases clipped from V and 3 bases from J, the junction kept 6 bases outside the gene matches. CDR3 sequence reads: CASSPGGRDYGYTF. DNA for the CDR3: TGCGCCAGCAGCCCAGGGGGGCGGGACTATGGCTACACCTTC.

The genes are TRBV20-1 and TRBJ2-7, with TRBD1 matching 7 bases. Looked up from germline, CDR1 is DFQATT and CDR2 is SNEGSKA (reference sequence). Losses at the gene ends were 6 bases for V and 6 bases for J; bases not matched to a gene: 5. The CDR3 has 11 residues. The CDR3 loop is CSAGAGGEQYF. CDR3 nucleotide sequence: TGCAGTGCAGGGGCAGGGGGCGAGCAGTACTTC.

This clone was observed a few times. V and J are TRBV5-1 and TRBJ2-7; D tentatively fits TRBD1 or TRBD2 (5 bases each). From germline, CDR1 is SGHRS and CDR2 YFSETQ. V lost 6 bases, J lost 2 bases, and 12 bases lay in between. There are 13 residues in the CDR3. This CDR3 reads CASTRDGTYEQYF. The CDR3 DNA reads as TGCGCCAGCACCCGGGACGGCACCTACGAGCAGTACTTC.

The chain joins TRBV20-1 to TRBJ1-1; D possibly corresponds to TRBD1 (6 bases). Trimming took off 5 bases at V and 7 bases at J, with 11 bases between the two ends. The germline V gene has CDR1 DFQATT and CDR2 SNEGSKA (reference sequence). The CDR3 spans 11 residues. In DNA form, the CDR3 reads TGCAGTGCTCTAAGGGGGATTGAAGCTTTCTTT. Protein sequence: CSALRGIEAFF.

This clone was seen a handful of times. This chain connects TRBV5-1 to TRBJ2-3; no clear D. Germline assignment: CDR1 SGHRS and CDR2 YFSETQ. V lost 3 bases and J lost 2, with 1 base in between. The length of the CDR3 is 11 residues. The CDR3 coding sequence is TGCGCCAGCAGCTCCACAGATACGCAGTATTTT. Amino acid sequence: CASSSTDTQYF. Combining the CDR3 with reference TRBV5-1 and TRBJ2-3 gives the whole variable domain KAGVTQTPRYLIKTRGQQVTLSCSPISGHRSVSWYQQTPGQGLQFLFEYFSETQRNKGNFPGRFSGRQFSNSRSEMNVSTLELGDSALYLCASSSTDTQYFGPGTRLTVL.

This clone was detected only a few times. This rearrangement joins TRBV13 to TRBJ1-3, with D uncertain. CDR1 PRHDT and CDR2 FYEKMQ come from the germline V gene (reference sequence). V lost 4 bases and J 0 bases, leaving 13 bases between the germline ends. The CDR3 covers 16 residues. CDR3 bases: TGTGCCAGCAGCTCAGAGGCCTTTAGCTCTGGAAACACCATATATTTT. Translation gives CASSSEAFSSGNTIYF.

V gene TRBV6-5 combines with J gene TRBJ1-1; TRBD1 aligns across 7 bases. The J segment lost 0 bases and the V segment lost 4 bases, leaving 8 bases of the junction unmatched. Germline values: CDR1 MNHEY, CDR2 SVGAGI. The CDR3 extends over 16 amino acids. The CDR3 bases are TGTGCCAGCAGTTTCGGACAGGTCGTTATGAACACTGAAGCTTTCTTT. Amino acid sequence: CASSFGQVVMNTEAFF.

CDR3 residues: CASSPVPGQFYGYTF. The CDR3 DNA reads TGCGCCAGCAGCCCGGTTCCGGGACAGTTCTATGGCTACACCTTC. The rearrangement links TRBV5-1 to TRBJ1-2, with 7 bases matching TRBD1. J was trimmed by 4 bases and V by 4 bases; bases with no gene match: 10. The CDR3 extends over 15 amino acids. The germline V gene encodes CDR1 SGHRS and CDR2 YFSETQ.

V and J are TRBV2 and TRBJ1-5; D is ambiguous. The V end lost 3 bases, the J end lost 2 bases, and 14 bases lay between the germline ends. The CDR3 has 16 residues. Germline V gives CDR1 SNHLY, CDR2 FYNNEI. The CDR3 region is CASSDGGWQGNQPQHF. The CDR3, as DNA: TGTGCCAGCAGTGATGGAGGCTGGCAGGGCAATCAGCCCCAGCATTTT. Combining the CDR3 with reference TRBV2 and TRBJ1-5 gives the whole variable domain EPEVTQTPSHQVTQMGQEVILRCVPISNHLYFYWYRQILGQKVEFLVSFYNNEISEKSEIFDDQFSVERPDGSNFTLKIRSTKLEDSAMYFCASSDGGWQGNQPQHFGDGTRLSIL.

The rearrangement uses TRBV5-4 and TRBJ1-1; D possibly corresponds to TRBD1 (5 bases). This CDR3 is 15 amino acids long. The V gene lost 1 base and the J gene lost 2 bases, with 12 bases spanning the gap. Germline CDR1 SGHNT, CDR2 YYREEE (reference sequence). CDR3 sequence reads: CASSLPNQGNTEAFF. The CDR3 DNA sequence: TGTGCCAGCAGCTTGCCCAACCAGGGAAACACTGAAGCTTTCTTT.

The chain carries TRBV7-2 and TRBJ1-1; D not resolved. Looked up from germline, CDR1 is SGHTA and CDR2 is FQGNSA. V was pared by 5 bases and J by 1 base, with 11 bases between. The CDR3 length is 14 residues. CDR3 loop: CASSTTTGNTEAFF. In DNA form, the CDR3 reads TGTGCCAGCAGCACTACTACGGGGAACACTGAAGCTTTCTTT. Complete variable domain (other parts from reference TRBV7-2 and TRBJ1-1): GAGVSQSPSNKVTEKGKDVELRCDPISGHTALYWYRQSLGQGLEFLIYFQGNSAPDKSGLPSDRFSAERTGGSVSTLTIQRTQQEDSAVYLCASSTTTGNTEAFFGQGTRLTVV.

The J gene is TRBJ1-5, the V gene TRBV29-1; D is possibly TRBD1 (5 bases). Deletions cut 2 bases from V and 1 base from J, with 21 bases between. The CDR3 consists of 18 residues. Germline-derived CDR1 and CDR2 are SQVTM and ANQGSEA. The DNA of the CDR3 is TGCAGCGTTGAACTTCGGGACGGCGATACGAGGAGCAATCAGCCCCAGCATTTT. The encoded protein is CSVELRDGDTRSNQPQHF.

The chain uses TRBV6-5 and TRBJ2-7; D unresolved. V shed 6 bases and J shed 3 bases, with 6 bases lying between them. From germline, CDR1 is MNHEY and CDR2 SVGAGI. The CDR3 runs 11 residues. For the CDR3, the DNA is TGTGCCAGCAGCCAGAACTACGAGCAGTACTTC. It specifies CASSQNYEQYF.

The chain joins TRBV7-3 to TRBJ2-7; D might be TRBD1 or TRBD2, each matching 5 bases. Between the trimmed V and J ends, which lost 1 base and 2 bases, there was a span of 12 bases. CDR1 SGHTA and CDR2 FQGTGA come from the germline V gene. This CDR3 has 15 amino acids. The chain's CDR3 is CASSLMAGTAYEQYF. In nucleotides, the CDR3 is TGTGCCAGCAGCTTAATGGCAGGGACCGCCTACGAGCAGTACTTC.

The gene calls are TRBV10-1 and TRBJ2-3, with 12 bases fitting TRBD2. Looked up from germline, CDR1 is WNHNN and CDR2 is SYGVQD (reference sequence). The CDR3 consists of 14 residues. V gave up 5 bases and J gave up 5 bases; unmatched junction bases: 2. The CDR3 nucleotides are TGCGCCAGCAGTAGACTAGCGGGAGAAGATACGCAGTATTTT. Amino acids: CASSRLAGEDTQYF.

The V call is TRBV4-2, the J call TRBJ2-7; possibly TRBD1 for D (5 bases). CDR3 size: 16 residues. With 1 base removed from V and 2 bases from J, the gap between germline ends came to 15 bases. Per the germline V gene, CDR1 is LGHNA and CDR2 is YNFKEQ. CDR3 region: CASSQGDLGPTYEQYF. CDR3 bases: TGTGCCAGCAGCCAAGGTGATCTGGGGCCTACCTACGAGCAGTACTTC.

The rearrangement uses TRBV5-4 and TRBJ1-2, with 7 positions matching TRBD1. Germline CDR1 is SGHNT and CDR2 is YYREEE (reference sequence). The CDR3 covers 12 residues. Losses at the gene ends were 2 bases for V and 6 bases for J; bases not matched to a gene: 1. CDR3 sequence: CASSFTGDGYTF. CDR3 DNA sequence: TGTGCCAGCAGCTTTACAGGGGATGGCTACACCTTC.

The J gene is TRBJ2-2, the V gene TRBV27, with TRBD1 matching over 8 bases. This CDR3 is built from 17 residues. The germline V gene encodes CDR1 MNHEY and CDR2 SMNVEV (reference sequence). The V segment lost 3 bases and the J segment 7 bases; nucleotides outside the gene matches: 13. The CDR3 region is CASSFSRGRHVSGELFF. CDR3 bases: TGTGCCAGCAGTTTCTCCAGGGGGCGTCATGTTAGCGGGGAGCTGTTTTTT.

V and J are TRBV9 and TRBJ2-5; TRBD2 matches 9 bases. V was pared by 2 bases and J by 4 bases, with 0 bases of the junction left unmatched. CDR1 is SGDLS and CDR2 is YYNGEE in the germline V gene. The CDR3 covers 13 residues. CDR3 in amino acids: CASSVSGGETQYF. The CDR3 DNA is TGTGCCAGCAGCGTTAGCGGGGGAGAGACCCAGTACTTC.

The CDR3 DNA reads as TGCGCCAGCAGCTTGATCAGCGGGGGGGTCTACAATGAGCAGTTCTTC. It specifies CASSLISGGVYNEQFF. The rearrangement uses TRBV5-1 and TRBJ2-1; 10 nucleotides agree with TRBD2. This CDR3 has 16 amino acids. Germline V gene sequence: CDR1 SGHRS, CDR2 YFSETQ. The ends lost 1 base at V and 3 bases at J; junction bases unmatched: 4.

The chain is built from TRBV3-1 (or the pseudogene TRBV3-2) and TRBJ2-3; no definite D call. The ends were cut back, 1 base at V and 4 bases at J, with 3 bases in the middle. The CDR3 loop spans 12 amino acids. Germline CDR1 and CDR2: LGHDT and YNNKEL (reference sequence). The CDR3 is CASSQVADTQYF. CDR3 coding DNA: TGTGCCAGCAGCCAAGTGGCAGATACGCAGTATTTT.